At least ten counts were recorded for the clone carrying this T cell receptor (beta chain). HTBI primers from iRepertoire and Arm-PCR of CDR3 regions yielded the TCR beta libraries. Source study methods: In the combined samples, approximately 62 TRBV and 15 or so TRBJ segments were identified. TCRdb reprocessed the multiplex PCR reads via MiXCR and lists one record per CDR3 protein. TCRdb, not the authors, supplied the V and J calls. This sample has 450,000 to 600,000 distinct CDR3 sequences, with approximately 13% found just once. The time point is: newly diagnosed GD, antithyroid drugs for less than 3 months. Scientists built the TCR library using RNA that was extracted from PBMCs. This sample was taken from a study of regulatory T cells in long-lasting Graves disease. V lost 1 base, J lost 6 bases, and 9 bases stayed unmatched. There are 15 residues in the CDR3. The germline CDR1 and CDR2 sequences are SGHVS and FQNEAQ.

The sample was also reused in another study, on T cells in Graves' hyperthyroidism and ophthalmopathy. Turning to that study: Patients were excluded because of uncontrolled infection, other autoimmune disease, pregnancy or lactation. With the HTBI primer set, the TCR CDR3 went through a first round of RT-PCR.

This material consisted of peripheral blood mononuclear cells (PBMCs), taken at new diagnosis, from a patient treated with antithyroid drugs. The sequence was obtained from a man aged 25 to 40 with Graves disease. This chain connects TRBV7-8 to TRBJ2-7; 7 nucleotides agree with TRBD2. The chain's CDR3 is CASSLGRLAAGEQYF. The CDR3 nucleotides are TGTGCCAGCAGCTTAGGGCGACTAGCTGCTGGCGAGCAGTACTTC.